The 26 T cell receptor beta chains below come from one sample, sequenced in a study of blood T cell repertoires in COVID-19. Clones were sequenced by immunoSEQ multiplex PCR, and TCRdb holds only the in-frame ones, with some missing. This table has 200,000 to 250,000 clones, about four fifths appearing once. The sequenced material came from peripheral blood. Receptors originate from a woman aged 80 or older with COVID-19, enrolled during active disease.

J is TRBJ1-1 and V is TRBV12-3 or TRBV12-4; D uncertain. The CDR3 is made up of 12 amino acids. Trimming pared 6 bases from V and 7 bases from J, leaving 12 bases between. CDR3 residues: CASRYGLLEAFF. CDR3 coding DNA: TGTGCCAGCAGGTATGGACTGCTTGAAGCTTTCTTT.

A single count supports this clone. The chain recombines TRBV30 with TRBJ2-3; 7 bases align to TRBD2. Per germline, CDR1 GTSNPN and CDR2 SVGIG (reference sequence). The V segment lost 5 bases and the J segment 9 bases; nucleotides outside the gene matches: 11. This CDR3 has 13 residues. CDR3 coding DNA: TGTGCCTGGTCAACCAAAGGCGGGAGAACGCAGTATTTT. It encodes CAWSTKGGRTQYF.

The rearrangement links TRBV7-9 to TRBJ2-2; the match to TRBD2 covers 8 bases. Germline V gene lookup returns CDR1 SEHNR and CDR2 FQNEAQ (reference sequence). The length of the CDR3 is 15 residues. Germline trimming cut 6 bases from V and 0 bases from J; bases unmatched to any gene: 3. Here the CDR3 reads CASRFSGTNTGELFF. CDR3 sequence (DNA): TGTGCCAGCAGGTTTAGCGGGACGAACACCGGGGAGCTGTTTTTT.

This chain connects TRBV3-1 (or the pseudogene TRBV3-2) to TRBJ2-1, with D perhaps matching TRBD2 (6 bases). Trimming stripped 0 bases from V and 13 bases from J, with 13 bases between. The CDR3 sequence is 13 residues long. Germline V gene data show CDR1 as LGHDT and CDR2 as YNNKEL (reference sequence). The CDR3 sequence: CASSQEGLRPQFF. The CDR3 DNA sequence: TGTGCCAGCAGCCAAGAGGGACTTCGTCCACAGTTCTTC.

This chain links TRBV5-1 with TRBJ1-2, with 10 bases identical to TRBD1. Germline CDR1 and CDR2: SGHRS and YFSETQ. V gave up 3 bases and J gave up 3 bases; unmatched junction bases: 5. There are 15 residues in the CDR3. CDR3: CASSSGTGVDYGYTF. The CDR3, as DNA: TGCGCCAGCAGCTCCGGGACAGGGGTAGACTATGGCTACACCTTC.

The chain couples TRBV4-1 to TRBJ2-6; 12 bases are shared with TRBD1. The germline gives CDR1 MGHRA, CDR2 YSYEKL. The CDR3 sequence is 17 residues long. Unmatched junction bases numbered 4, after V lost 4 bases and J lost 3 bases. CDR3 residues: CASSLGQGALGANVLTF. The DNA of the CDR3 is TGCGCCAGCAGCCTGGGACAGGGGGCGCTTGGGGCCAACGTCCTGACTTTC.

This chain links TRBV5-4 with TRBJ1-5; no clear D gene. Between the trimmed V and J ends, which lost 5 bases and 2 bases, there was a span of 11 bases. In germline, CDR1 is SGHNT, CDR2 YYREEE (reference sequence). This CDR3 region has 14 residues. This chain's CDR3 is CASSSSGGNQPQHF. The CDR3 DNA follows: TGTGCCAGCAGTTCGTCCGGGGGCAATCAGCCCCAGCATTTT.

This chain links TRBV15 with TRBJ2-6, with 8 bases fitting TRBD1. Trimming at V came to 0 bases and at J to 1 base, leaving 8 bases not matched to a gene. CDR1 is LNHNV, CDR2 YYDKDF, per germline (reference sequence). The CDR3 is 19 amino acids. In DNA form, the CDR3 reads TGTGCCACCAGCAGAGATAAAGGCAGGGGGCTGTCTGGGGCCAACGTCCTGACTTTC. Translation gives CATSRDKGRGLSGANVLTF.

The chain employs TRBV29-1 and TRBJ2-1; 7 nucleotides agree with TRBD1. CDR1 and CDR2 (germline): SQVTM, ANQGSEA. This CDR3 spans 14 amino acids. After removal of 6 bases from V and 0 bases from J, the junction contained 5 bases not matched to a gene. DNA of the CDR3: TGCAGCGTGGACGGACAGGTCTCCTACAATGAGCAGTTCTTC. This codes for CSVDGQVSYNEQFF.

The genes are TRBV5-1 and TRBJ2-1, with a tentative D call TRBD1 (6 bases). Trimming took off 1 base at V and 7 bases at J, with 12 bases between the two ends. The germline V gene has CDR1 SGHRS and CDR2 YFSETQ. This CDR3 is built from 14 residues. The CDR3 here is CASSLQGQWNEQFF. CDR3 sequence (DNA): TGCGCCAGCAGCTTGCAGGGGCAGTGGAATGAGCAGTTCTTC.

This clone appeared a few times. A read error may account for a junction end that differs from germline. The rearrangement links TRBV28 to TRBJ1-1; D gene ambiguous. This CDR3 has 11 residues. The germline V gene has CDR1 MDHEN and CDR2 SYDVKM. CDR3 loop: CASILNSEAFF. CDR3 in DNA: TGTGCCAGCATTCTGAACAGTGAAGCTTTCTTT.

The rearrangement links TRBV6-1 to TRBJ1-3, with 9 bases fitting TRBD1. The V segment lost 4 bases and the J segment 4 bases; nucleotides outside the gene matches: 8. The CDR3 consists of 16 residues. CDR1 is MNHNS, CDR2 SASEGT, per germline. CDR3 loop: CASSVGQGYAGNTIYF. The CDR3 DNA reads as TGTGCCAGCAGTGTTGGACAGGGGTACGCCGGAAACACCATATATTTT.

A remark on this clone: Other DNA sequences in the same sample also yield this CDR3. J is TRBJ2-6 and V is TRBV5-1; TRBD1 is a possible D gene (6 bases). This CDR3 is built from 15 residues. The V gene's germline CDR1 is SGHRS and CDR2 YFSETQ. Trimming left V 2 bases short and J 4 bases short, with 10 bases between. CDR3 sequence: CASSLQGSGANVLTF. The CDR3 nucleotides read TGCGCCAGCAGCTTACAGGGTTCAGGGGCCAACGTCCTGACTTTC.

The CDR3 DNA follows: TGTGCCAGCACGGCTCTTCAGGGCGGCGAAAAACTGTTTTTT. Protein: CASTALQGGEKLFF. The V call is TRBV3-1 (or the pseudogene TRBV3-2), the J call TRBJ1-4; TRBD1 might be the D (5 bases). The CDR3 extends over 14 amino acids. Germline V gene sequence: CDR1 LGHDT, CDR2 YNNKEL (reference sequence). V dropped 7 bases and J dropped 8 bases, with 17 bases sitting between them.

The CDR3 bases are TGCGCCAGCAGGCCAACAGGGGGTACTGAAGCTTTCTTT. It specifies CASRPTGGTEAFF. V usage is TRBV5-1 and J usage is TRBJ1-1, with 8 bases identical to TRBD1. This CDR3 has 13 amino acids. J lost 5 bases, V lost 5 bases, and 5 bases had no gene match. CDR1 is SGHRS and CDR2 is YFSETQ in the germline V gene.

The chain links TRBV3-1 (or the pseudogene TRBV3-2) to TRBJ1-2, with a possible D match to TRBD1 (5 bases). Germline CDR1 and CDR2: LGHDT and YNNKEL (reference sequence). Trimming removed 0 bases at V and 7 bases at J, with 15 bases between. There are 15 residues in the CDR3. The CDR3 DNA sequence: TGTGCCAGCAGCCAAGATCGGGGGAGGGGCTCTGGCTACACCTTC. Amino acids: CASSQDRGRGSGYTF.

This chain uses TRBV18 with TRBJ2-7, with D unresolved. CDR3 length equals 12 residues. CDR1 is KGHSH, CDR2 LQKENI, per germline. Trimming cost V 4 bases and J 3 bases, with 7 bases left between them. The CDR3 reads CASSRSLYEQYF. Here the CDR3 DNA reads TGTGCCAGCTCACGTTCCCTCTACGAGCAGTACTTC.

The V call is TRBV30, the J call TRBJ1-4; D is unclear. Germline V gene data show CDR1 as GTSNPN and CDR2 as SVGIG (reference sequence). The CDR3 spans 14 residues. With 2 bases removed from V and 4 bases from J, the gap between germline ends came to 11 bases. In DNA form, the CDR3 reads TGTGCCTGGAGTCGGCAGGCGGGTAATGAAAAACTGTTTTTT. It specifies CAWSRQAGNEKLFF.

V gene TRBV7-2 combines with J gene TRBJ2-4; 8 bases are shared with TRBD2. The V segment lost 1 base and the J segment 0 bases; nucleotides outside the gene matches: 5. Per germline, CDR1 SGHTA and CDR2 FQGNSA. The CDR3 spans 17 residues. CDR3 amino acids: CASSLVSGGVAKNIQYF. CDR3 DNA sequence: TGTGCCAGCAGCTTAGTGAGCGGGGGCGTAGCCAAAAACATTCAGTACTTC.

CDR3 in DNA: TGTGCCACCAGCAGAGATAGTAGGGACAGGATTTACAATGAGCAGTTCTTC. Residues: CATSRDSRDRIYNEQFF. V usage is TRBV15 and J usage is TRBJ2-1; TRBD1 agrees at 8 bases. Germline V CDR1 and CDR2: LNHNV, YYDKDF (reference sequence). The ends lost 0 bases at V and 4 bases at J; junction bases unmatched: 8. The CDR3 is made up of 17 amino acids.

The CDR3 is CASSLGGTGETQYF. CDR3 sequence (DNA): TGTGCCAGCTCGCTCGGGGGGACTGGGGAGACCCAGTACTTC. The V gene is TRBV18, the J gene TRBJ2-5; 7 bases map to TRBD2. After removal of 6 bases from V and 5 bases from J, the junction contained 9 bases not matched to a gene. The CDR3 is 14 residues long. Looked up from germline, CDR1 is KGHSH and CDR2 is LQKENI.

This clone was seen more than once but under ten times. CDR3 region: CASSLDGANYGYTF. The CDR3 DNA is TGCGCCAGCAGCTTGGACGGAGCGAACTATGGCTACACCTTC. The rearrangement joins TRBV5-1 to TRBJ1-2, with D uncertain. Germline loops: CDR1 SGHRS, CDR2 YFSETQ. The ends were cut back, 0 bases at V and 2 bases at J, with 8 bases in the middle. The CDR3 is 14 residues long.

The chain is built from TRBV11-2 and TRBJ1-4; TRBD1 matches at 9 bases. Per the germline V gene, CDR1 is SGHAT and CDR2 is FQNNGV. The V gene end was trimmed by 5 bases and the J gene end by 5 bases; junction bases not matched to a gene: 6. The CDR3 totals 15 residues. As DNA, the CDR3 is TGTGCCAGCAGCCCAGACAGGGGGAGAAATGAAAAACTGTTTTTT. Translating it yields CASSPDRGRNEKLFF.

The chain employs TRBV9 and TRBJ1-4; D call uncertain. CDR3 length: 14 amino acids. Germline CDR1 reads SGDLS; CDR2 reads YYNGEE. Trimming stripped 4 bases from V and 4 bases from J, with 11 bases between. This CDR3 is CASSLGGFNEKLFF. The CDR3 DNA sequence: TGTGCCAGCAGCCTTGGCGGATTTAATGAAAAACTGTTTTTT.

The chain has TRBV9 and TRBJ1-6; tentatively, D is TRBD1 (5 bases). The CDR3 is 15 amino acids. Germline CDR1 SGDLS, CDR2 YYNGEE. V lost 3 bases to trimming and J lost 7 bases, with 14 bases between them. The CDR3, as DNA: TGTGCCAGCAGCGGACCGGGGGTTTTAAATTCACCCCTCCACTTT. This sequence encodes CASSGPGVLNSPLHF.

On this clone itself: A junction end diverges from the germline sequence, so it may reflect a read error. The genes are TRBV7-9 and TRBJ2-2, with a tentative D call TRBD2 (6 bases). CDR3 size: 14 residues. Germline V gene lookup returns CDR1 SEHNR and CDR2 FQNEAQ (reference sequence). The CDR3 nucleotides are TGTGCCAGCAGCTTGCGCGGGAACGCCGGGGAGCTGTTTTTT. The encoded protein is CASSLRGNAGELFF.